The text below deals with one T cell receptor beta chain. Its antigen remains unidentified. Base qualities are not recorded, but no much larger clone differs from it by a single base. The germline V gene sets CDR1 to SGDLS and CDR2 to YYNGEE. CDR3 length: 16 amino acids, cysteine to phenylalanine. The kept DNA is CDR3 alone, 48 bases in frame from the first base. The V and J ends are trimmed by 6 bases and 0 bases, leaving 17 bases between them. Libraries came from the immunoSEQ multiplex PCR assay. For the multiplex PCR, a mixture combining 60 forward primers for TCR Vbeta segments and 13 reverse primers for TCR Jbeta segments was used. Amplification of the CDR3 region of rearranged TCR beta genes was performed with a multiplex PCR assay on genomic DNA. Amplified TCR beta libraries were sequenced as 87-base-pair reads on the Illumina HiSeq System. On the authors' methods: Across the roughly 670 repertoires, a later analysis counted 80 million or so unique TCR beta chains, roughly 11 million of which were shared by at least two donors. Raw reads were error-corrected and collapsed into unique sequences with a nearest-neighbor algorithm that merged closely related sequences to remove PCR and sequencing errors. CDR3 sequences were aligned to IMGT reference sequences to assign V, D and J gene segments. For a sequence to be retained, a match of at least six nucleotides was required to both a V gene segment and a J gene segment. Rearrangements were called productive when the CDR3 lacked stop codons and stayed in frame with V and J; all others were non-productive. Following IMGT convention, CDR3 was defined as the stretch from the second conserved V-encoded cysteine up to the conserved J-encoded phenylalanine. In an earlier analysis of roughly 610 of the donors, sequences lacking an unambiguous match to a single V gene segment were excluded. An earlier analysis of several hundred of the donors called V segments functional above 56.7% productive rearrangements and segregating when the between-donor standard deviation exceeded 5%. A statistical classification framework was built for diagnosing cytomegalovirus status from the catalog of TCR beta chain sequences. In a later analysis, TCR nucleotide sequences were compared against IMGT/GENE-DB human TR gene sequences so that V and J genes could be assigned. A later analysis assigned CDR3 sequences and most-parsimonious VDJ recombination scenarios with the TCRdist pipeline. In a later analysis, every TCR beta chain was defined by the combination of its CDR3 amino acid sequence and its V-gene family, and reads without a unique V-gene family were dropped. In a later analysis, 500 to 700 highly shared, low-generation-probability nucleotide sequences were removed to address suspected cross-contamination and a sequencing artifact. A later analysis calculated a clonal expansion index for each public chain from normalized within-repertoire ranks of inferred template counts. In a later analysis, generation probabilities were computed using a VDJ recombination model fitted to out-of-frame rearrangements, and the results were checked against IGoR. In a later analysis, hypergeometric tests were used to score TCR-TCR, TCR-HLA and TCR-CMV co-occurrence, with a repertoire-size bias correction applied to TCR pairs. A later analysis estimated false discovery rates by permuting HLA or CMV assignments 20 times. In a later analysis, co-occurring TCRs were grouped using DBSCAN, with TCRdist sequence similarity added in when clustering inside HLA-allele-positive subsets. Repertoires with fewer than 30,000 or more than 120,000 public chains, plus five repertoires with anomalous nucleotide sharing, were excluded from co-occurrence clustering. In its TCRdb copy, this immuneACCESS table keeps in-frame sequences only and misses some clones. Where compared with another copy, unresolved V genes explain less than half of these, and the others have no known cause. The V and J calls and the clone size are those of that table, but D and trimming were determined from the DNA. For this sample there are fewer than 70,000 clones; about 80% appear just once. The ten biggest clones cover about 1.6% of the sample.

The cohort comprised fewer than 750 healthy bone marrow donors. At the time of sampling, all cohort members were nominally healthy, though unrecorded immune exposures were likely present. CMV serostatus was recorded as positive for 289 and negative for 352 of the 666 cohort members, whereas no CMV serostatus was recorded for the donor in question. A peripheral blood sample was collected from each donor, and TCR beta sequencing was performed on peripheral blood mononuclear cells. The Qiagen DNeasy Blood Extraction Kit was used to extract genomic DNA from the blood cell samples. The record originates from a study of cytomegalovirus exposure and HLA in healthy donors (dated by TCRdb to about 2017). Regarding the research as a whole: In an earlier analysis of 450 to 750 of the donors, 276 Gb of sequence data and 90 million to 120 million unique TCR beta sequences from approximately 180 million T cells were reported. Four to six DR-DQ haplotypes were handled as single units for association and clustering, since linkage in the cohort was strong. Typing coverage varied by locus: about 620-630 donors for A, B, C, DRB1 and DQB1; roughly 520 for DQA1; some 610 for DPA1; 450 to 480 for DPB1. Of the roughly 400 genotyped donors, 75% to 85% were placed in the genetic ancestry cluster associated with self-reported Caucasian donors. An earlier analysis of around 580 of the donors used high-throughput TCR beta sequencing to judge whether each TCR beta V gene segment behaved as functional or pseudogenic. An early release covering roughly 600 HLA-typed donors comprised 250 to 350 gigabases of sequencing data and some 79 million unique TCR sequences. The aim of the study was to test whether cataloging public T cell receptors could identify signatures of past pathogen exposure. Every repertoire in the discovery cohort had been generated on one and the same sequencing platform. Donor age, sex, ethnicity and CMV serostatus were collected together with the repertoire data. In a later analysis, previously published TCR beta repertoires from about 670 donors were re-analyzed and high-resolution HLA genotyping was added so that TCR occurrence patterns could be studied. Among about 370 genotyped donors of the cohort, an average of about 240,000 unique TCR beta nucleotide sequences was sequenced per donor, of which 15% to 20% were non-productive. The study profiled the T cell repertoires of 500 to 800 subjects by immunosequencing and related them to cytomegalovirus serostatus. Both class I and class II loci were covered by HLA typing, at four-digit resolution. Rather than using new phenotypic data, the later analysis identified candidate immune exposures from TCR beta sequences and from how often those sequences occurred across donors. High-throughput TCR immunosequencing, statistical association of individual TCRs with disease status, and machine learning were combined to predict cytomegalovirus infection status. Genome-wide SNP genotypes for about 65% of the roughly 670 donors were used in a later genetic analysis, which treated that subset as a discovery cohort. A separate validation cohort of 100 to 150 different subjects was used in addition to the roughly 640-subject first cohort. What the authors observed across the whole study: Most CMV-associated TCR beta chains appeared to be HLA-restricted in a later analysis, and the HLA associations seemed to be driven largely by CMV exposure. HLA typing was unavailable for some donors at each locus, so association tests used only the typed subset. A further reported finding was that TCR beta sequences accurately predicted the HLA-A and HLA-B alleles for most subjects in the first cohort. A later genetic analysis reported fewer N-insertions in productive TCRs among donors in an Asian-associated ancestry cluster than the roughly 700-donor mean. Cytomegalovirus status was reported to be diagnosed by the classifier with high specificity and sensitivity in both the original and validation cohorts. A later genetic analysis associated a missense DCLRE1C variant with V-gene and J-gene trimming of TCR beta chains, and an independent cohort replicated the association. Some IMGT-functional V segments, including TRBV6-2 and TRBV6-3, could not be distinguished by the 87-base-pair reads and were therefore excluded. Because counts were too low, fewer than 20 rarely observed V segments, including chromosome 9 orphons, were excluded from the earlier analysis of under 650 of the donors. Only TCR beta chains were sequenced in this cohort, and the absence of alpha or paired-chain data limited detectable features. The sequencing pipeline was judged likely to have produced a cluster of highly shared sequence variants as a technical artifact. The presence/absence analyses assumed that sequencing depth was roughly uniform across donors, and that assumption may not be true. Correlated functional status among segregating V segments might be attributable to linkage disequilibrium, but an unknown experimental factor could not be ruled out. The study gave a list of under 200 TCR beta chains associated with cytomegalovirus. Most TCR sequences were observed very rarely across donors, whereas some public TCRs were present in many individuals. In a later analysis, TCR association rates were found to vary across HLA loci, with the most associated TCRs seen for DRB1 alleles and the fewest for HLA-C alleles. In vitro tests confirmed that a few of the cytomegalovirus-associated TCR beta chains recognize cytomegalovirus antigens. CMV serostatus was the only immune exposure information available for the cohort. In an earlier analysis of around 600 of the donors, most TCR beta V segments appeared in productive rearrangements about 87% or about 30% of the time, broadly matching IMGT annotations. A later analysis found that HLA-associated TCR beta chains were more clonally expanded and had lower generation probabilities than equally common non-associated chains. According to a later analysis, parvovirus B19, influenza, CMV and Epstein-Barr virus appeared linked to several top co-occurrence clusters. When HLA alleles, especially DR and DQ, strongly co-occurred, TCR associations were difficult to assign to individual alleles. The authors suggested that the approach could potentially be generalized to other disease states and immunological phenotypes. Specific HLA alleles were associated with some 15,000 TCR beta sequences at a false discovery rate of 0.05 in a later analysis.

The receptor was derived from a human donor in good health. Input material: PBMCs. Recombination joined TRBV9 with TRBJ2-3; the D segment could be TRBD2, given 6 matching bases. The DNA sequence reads TGTGCCAGCACCCATGGGGGGAGCTCTAGCACAGATACGCAGTATTTT. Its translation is CASTHGGSSSTDTQYF.